A selection of T cell receptor beta chains follows, all from one sample in a study of T cell responses to AZD1222 COVID-19 vaccine. Sequenced by immunoSEQ multiplex PCR; TCRdb stores in-frame clones only, minus some. The sample has some 81,000 clones, around nine tenths seen once; the top ten hold under 14%. The starting material was peripheral blood, obtained 28 days after the second AZD1222 dose. These receptors were collected from an adult who received the AZD1222 COVID-19 vaccine. The conserved cysteine and the conserved F or W are not part of the CDR3 here. Each record gives: J gene, D gene, clone size, V gene, CDR3 protein. The D gene is left open where the match is weak. Expanded clones get a size class; other rows say once, few or many, or leave the size out.

TRBJ1-1	TRBD1	.	TRBV15	ATSRERGTGVSEAF
TRBJ1-4	TRBD1	.	TRBV28	ASSAPRDSSNEKLF
TRBJ2-7	TRBD2	.	TRBV6-5	ASSRLAGRREQY
TRBJ1-5	.	.	TRBV30	AWGLNEYQPQH
TRBJ2-7	.	.	TRBV18	ASSPNPLGPEQY
TRBJ2-1	TRBD2	.	TRBV3-1/TRBV3-2	ASSQEWLAAYNEQF
TRBJ1-1	.	.	TRBV11-1	ASRSRNTEAF
TRBJ1-2	TRBD1	.	TRBV6-5	ASRAGGVYGYT
TRBJ1-5	.	once	TRBV9	ASSPRDVGNQPQH
TRBJ2-1	.	.	TRBV7-8	ASSLDWNLGHEQF
TRBJ2-3	.	.	TRBV19	ASTYGGLSTDTQY
TRBJ2-1	TRBD2	.	TRBV6-5	ASAIGTSQHNEQF
TRBJ1-1	.	.	TRBV5-6	ASSLGPPLSDTMNTEAF
TRBJ1-2	.	.	TRBV10-3	AISDGAGDQYGYT
TRBJ2-1	TRBD2	.	TRBV5-1	ASSLAGGTRVYNEQF
TRBJ2-1	.	.	TRBV19	ASTRLGGATPNEQF
TRBJ1-2	.	.	TRBV7-8	ASSLVKGRSYGYT
TRBJ2-1	.	.	TRBV27	ASSLRGTREF
TRBJ1-5	.	.	TRBV19	ASSDASGGNQPQH
TRBJ1-1	TRBD1	few	TRBV11-2	ASSFHLQGKTEAF
TRBJ2-1	.	.	TRBV4-1	ASSPGPRVDEQF
TRBJ1-4	TRBD1	.	TRBV5-1	ASSFRQGATNEKLF
TRBJ2-7	.	.	TRBV30	AWSVGGAGPYEQY
TRBJ1-2	TRBD1	.	TRBV19	ASRPKTGNGYT
TRBJ1-6	.	.	TRBV20-1	SASWNSPLH
TRBJ1-1	.	.	TRBV25-1	ASKYSLNTEAF
TRBJ2-1	.	.	TRBV20-1	SGQESQEQF
TRBJ1-1	.	.	TRBV14	ASSLPGVNTEAF
TRBJ2-7	.	.	TRBV13	ASSLGTRSGEQY
TRBJ1-3	.	once	TRBV7-9	ASSLGWRGNTIY
TRBJ1-1	.	.	TRBV5-4	ASSLTGNTEAF
TRBJ1-5	.	.	TRBV6-5	ASSLWENQPQH
TRBJ1-5	.	.	TRBV4-1	ASSQGVGAQPQH
TRBJ2-5	.	.	TRBV5-4	ASSLGGARQETQY
TRBJ2-1	.	.	TRBV5-4	ASSQDPISYNEQF
TRBJ1-2	TRBD1	.	TRBV4-1	ASSHRQGGGYT
TRBJ2-1	TRBD2	.	TRBV15	ATSLTSGGSYNEQF
TRBJ2-7	.	.	TRBV28	ASSTSGRTYEQY
TRBJ1-2	.	.	TRBV10-3	AISESGGGYT
TRBJ2-1	.	.	TRBV7-3	ASSLTRPGEQF
TRBJ1-2	.	.	TRBV28	ALGHSNYGYT
TRBJ1-2	.	.	TRBV28	ASSPSVMGGYT